This TCR beta chain was captured in a study of post-analysis software for immune sequencing data. Study at large: Courses of disease covered relapsing-remitting, secondary progressive and progressive-relapsing multiple sclerosis. Study results and caveats: Controls showed significantly higher normalized Chao1 diversity than did multiple sclerosis patients. In patients, a few TRBV segments were more frequent than in controls, with TRBV5-6, TRBV5-1 and TRBV20-1 among them. F measure grouped same-batch samples tightly together.

This clonotype showed up just a few times. Its antigen is still unknown. Unique molecular identifiers were present in the TCR beta cDNA libraries. TCRdb redid the calling of the PCR reads with MiXCR, one entry per CDR3 protein. The repertoire includes about 460,000 distinct CDR3 sequences, under 55% of them detected once, and 9.5% to 13% sits in the top ten. V gave up 0 bases and J gave up 3 bases, with 14 bases separating them. The CDR3 loop spans 16 amino acids. Germline V lookup: CDR1 DFQATT, CDR2 SNEGSKA (reference sequence). The sequencing sample was made of blood. The source is a girl aged 10 to 17 with multiple sclerosis. The V gene is TRBV20-1, the J gene TRBJ1-4; no clear D. The CDR3 spells CSARDPGFRANEKLFF. In DNA, the CDR3 is TGCAGTGCTAGAGACCCAGGATTCCGGGCTAATGAAAAACTGTTTTTT.